These 25 T cell receptor beta chains came from one sample sequenced in a study of blood T cell repertoires in COVID-19. The data were produced by immunoSEQ multiplex PCR, yet TCRdb's version contains in-frame clones alone and is incomplete. This sample carries some 240,000 clones, around 81% of them seen once, and the ten largest clones take around 3.7%. The sequencing input was PBMCs or T cells enriched from blood (not recorded which). The receptors were gathered from a man over 45 who had recovered from COVID-19.

V and J are TRBV27 and TRBJ2-3; a possible D gene is TRBD2 (5 bases). CDR1 is MNHEY and CDR2 is SMNVEV in the germline V gene (reference sequence). The CDR3 totals 16 residues. V was trimmed by 2 bases and J by 0 bases, leaving 12 bases between them. The CDR3 spells CASSLGPRRSTDTQYF. CDR3 in DNA: TGTGCCAGCAGTTTAGGGCCCAGGAGGAGCACAGATACGCAGTATTTT.

The V gene is TRBV10-2, the J gene TRBJ1-3; D is unresolved. Per the germline V gene, CDR1 is WSHSY and CDR2 is SAAADI. This CDR3 contains 14 residues. Trimming took 3 bases from V and 9 from J, leaving 15 bases between them. The CDR3 DNA follows: TGCGCCAGCAGTGAATCTGGGAGGTTAGGCACCATATATTTT. Its protein product is CASSESGRLGTIYF.

Only one count was recorded for this clone. The V call is TRBV7-9, the J call TRBJ2-7; D unclear. This CDR3 is built from 15 residues. Germline CDR1 is SEHNR and CDR2 is FQNEAQ (reference sequence). V was trimmed by 6 bases and J by 7 bases, leaving 22 bases between them. The CDR3 DNA sequence: TGTGCCAGCAGGCCAATTTCCCCACCCGTGCGGGAGCAGTACTTC. Translating gives CASRPISPPVREQYF.

This chain joins TRBV5-1 and TRBJ2-3, with 9 bases identical to TRBD2. V was clipped by 0 bases and J by 7 bases; unmatched bases: 9. This CDR3 has 16 residues. CDR1 is SGHRS and CDR2 is YFSETQ in the germline V gene. CDR3 region: CASSLGTSDGFHTQYF. DNA of the CDR3: TGCGCCAGCAGCTTGGGGACTAGCGATGGGTTCCATACGCAGTATTTT.

The gene calls are TRBV6-5 and TRBJ1-1, with a tentative D call TRBD1 (6 bases). This CDR3 is built from 14 residues. V was pared by 6 bases and J by 0 bases, with 11 bases between. Germline V CDR1 and CDR2: MNHEY, SVGAGI. CDR3 protein: CASRPDSMNTEAFF. CDR3 in DNA: TGTGCCAGCAGGCCGGACAGTATGAACACTGAAGCTTTCTTT.

The rearrangement links TRBV27 to TRBJ2-7; D not resolved. CDR3 length equals 13 residues. The ends were cut back, 2 bases at V and 1 base at J, with 6 bases in the middle. Looked up from germline, CDR1 is MNHEY and CDR2 is SMNVEV (reference sequence). The chain's CDR3 is CASSLVSSYEQYF. CDR3 nucleotide sequence: TGTGCCAGCAGTTTAGTGTCTTCCTACGAGCAGTACTTC.

The chain is built from TRBV9 and TRBJ1-1; a possible D gene is TRBD1 (5 bases). This CDR3 is built from 15 residues. Germline V lookup: CDR1 SGDLS, CDR2 YYNGEE. The ends were cut back, 0 bases at V and 0 bases at J, with 9 bases in the middle. CDR3 in DNA: TGTGCCAGCAGCGTAGGGGGCAGATTGAACACTGAAGCTTTCTTT. It yields the protein CASSVGGRLNTEAFF.

This chain uses TRBV7-8 with TRBJ1-5; TRBD1 might be the D (6 bases). This CDR3 is 16 amino acids long. Germline V gene sequence: CDR1 SGHVS, CDR2 FQNEAQ. V lost 6 bases and J lost 2, with 17 bases in between. CDR3 in amino acids: CASRGGGLLGNQPQHF. The CDR3 coding sequence is TGTGCCAGCAGGGGAGGGGGGCTTCTAGGCAATCAGCCCCAGCATTTT.

V and J are TRBV5-1 and TRBJ2-7; TRBD2 agrees at 14 bases. The V gene end was trimmed by 4 bases and the J gene end by 3 bases; junction bases not matched to a gene: 6. Germline loops: CDR1 SGHRS, CDR2 YFSETQ. The CDR3 length is 16 residues. CDR3 region: CASSPDGTSGSYEQYF. The CDR3 DNA reads TGCGCCAGCAGCCCGGACGGGACTAGCGGGAGCTACGAGCAGTACTTC.

The sample holds a few counts of this clone. The rearrangement uses TRBV12-3 or TRBV12-4 and TRBJ1-5; D unresolved. This CDR3 spans 12 amino acids. Deletions cut 5 bases from V and 5 bases from J, with 7 bases between. CDR3 in DNA: TGTGCCAGCAGTATCCCGGATCAGCCCCAGCATTTT. This sequence encodes CASSIPDQPQHF.

The rearrangement joins TRBV11-1 to TRBJ2-5, with no clear D. Germline CDR1 SGHAT, CDR2 FQDESV (reference sequence). Trimming pared 6 bases from V and 3 bases from J, leaving 11 bases between. CDR3 length: 13 amino acids. CDR3 sequence: CASRADLKETQYF. CDR3 coding DNA: TGTGCCAGCAGGGCAGACTTGAAAGAGACCCAGTACTTC.

The table lists this clone with a few counts. V and J are TRBV29-1 and TRBJ2-2, with D possibly being TRBD2 (7 bases). V lost 0 bases to trimming and J lost 5 bases, with 16 bases between them. The CDR3 contains 16 residues. CDR1 and CDR2 (germline): SQVTM, ANQGSEA. CDR3 sequence: CSVEDLRGAGTGELFF. The CDR3 nucleotides are TGCAGCGTTGAAGATCTTCGGGGGGCAGGGACCGGGGAGCTGTTTTTT.

The chain couples TRBV29-1 to TRBJ1-2, with 7 positions matching TRBD1. This CDR3 region has 14 residues. Germline V lookup: CDR1 SQVTM, CDR2 ANQGSEA. The junction had 13 bases not matched to a gene; V was cut back by 7 bases and J by 5 bases. The CDR3 sequence is CSARDRTSSYGYTF. CDR3 DNA sequence: TGCAGCGCCCGGGACAGAACCTCTTCGTATGGCTACACCTTC.

The V call is TRBV28, the J call TRBJ1-1, with 7 positions matching TRBD1. The ends lost 5 bases at V and 5 bases at J; junction bases unmatched: 17. The CDR3 extends over 17 amino acids. CDR1 MDHEN and CDR2 SYDVKM come from the germline V gene. The CDR3 nucleotides are TGTGCCAGCAGTCCGCCAAACCTAACAGGGGATTGGACTGAAGCTTTCTTT. This encodes CASSPPNLTGDWTEAFF.

The genes are TRBV5-1 and TRBJ2-1; TRBD1 matches at 7 bases. V shed 4 bases, J shed 5 bases, and the junction held 6 bases outside the gene matches. The germline CDR1 and CDR2 sequences are SGHRS and YFSETQ. CDR3 size: 14 residues. CDR3 sequence: CASSKQGSDNEQFF. In nucleotides, the CDR3 is TGCGCCAGCAGCAAACAGGGGTCCGACAATGAGCAGTTCTTC.

The V gene is TRBV9, the J gene TRBJ2-7, with TRBD2 as a possible D gene (5 bases). Trimming stripped 0 bases from V and 7 bases from J, with 11 bases between. The CDR3 is 13 residues long. Germline CDR1 SGDLS, CDR2 YYNGEE. The CDR3 DNA reads TGTGCCAGCAGCGTAGCCGGACTCCAAGAGCAGTACTTC. Translating it yields CASSVAGLQEQYF.

The V call is TRBV24-1, the J call TRBJ2-3, with unresolved D. Trimming pared 0 bases from V and 13 bases from J, leaving 7 bases between. The V gene's germline CDR1 is KGHDR and CDR2 SFDVKD. There are 11 residues in the CDR3. CDR3 in amino acids: CATSDLVSEYF. DNA of the CDR3: TGTGCCACCAGTGATTTGGTTTCCGAGTATTTT.

V is TRBV9 and J is TRBJ2-1, with 8 positions matching TRBD1. Germline assignment: CDR1 SGDLS and CDR2 YYNGEE. The length of the CDR3 is 15 residues. With V trimmed by 3 bases and J by 7 bases, 9 bases remained unmatched. This CDR3 reads CASSGQGAFFNEQFF. Here the CDR3 DNA reads TGTGCCAGCAGCGGCCAGGGGGCTTTTTTTAATGAGCAGTTCTTC. Full variable domain (missing parts from reference TRBV9 and TRBJ2-1): DSGVTQTPKHLITATGQRVTLRCSPRSGDLSVYWYQQSLDQGLQFLIQYYNGEERAKGNILERFSAQQFPDLHSELNLSSLELGDSALYFCASSGQGAFFNEQFFGPGTRLTVL.

With respect to this clone: Distinct nucleotide sequences in the sample also encode this CDR3. The chain couples TRBV7-9 to TRBJ2-7; TRBD2 agrees at 7 bases. The CDR3 consists of 17 residues. Germline V CDR1 and CDR2: SEHNR, FQNEAQ (reference sequence). V gave up 5 bases and J gave up 2 bases; unmatched junction bases: 15. Here the CDR3 DNA reads TGTGCCAGCAGCCGACCCCCTGTAGGGAGGGGTACCTACGAGCAGTACTTC. Its protein is CASSRPPVGRGTYEQYF.

V is TRBV12-3 or TRBV12-4 and J is TRBJ1-6; D not resolved. With 5 bases removed from V and 8 bases from J, the gap between germline ends came to 10 bases. The CDR3 covers 13 residues. Written as DNA, the CDR3 is TGTGCCAGCAGTGGCCTCCAGTATTCACCCCTCCACTTT. Protein sequence: CASSGLQYSPLHF.

The chain has TRBV6-5 and TRBJ1-1, with unresolved D. The germline CDR1 and CDR2 sequences are MNHEY and SVGAGI. V was trimmed by 4 bases and J by 3 bases, leaving 12 bases between them. The CDR3 length is 14 residues. The CDR3 sequence is CASSSPESYTEAFF. The DNA of the CDR3 is TGTGCCAGCAGTTCCCCCGAGAGTTACACTGAAGCTTTCTTT.

The V call is TRBV7-6, the J call TRBJ1-5; D is uncertain. Germline CDR1 reads SGHVS; CDR2 reads FNYEAQ. The CDR3 is 17 residues long. V lost 1 base, J lost 4 bases, and 17 bases lay in between. The CDR3 DNA is TGTGCCAGCAGCTTAGGAAGTCCGGGAATACCGAATCAGCCCCAGCATTTT. It encodes CASSLGSPGIPNQPQHF.

V usage is TRBV7-9 and J usage is TRBJ1-1; the match to TRBD1 covers 9 bases. V was pared by 5 bases and J by 0 bases, with 13 bases of the junction left unmatched. This CDR3 has 18 amino acids. CDR1 and CDR2 from the germline V gene are SEHNR and FQNEAQ (reference sequence). CDR3 DNA sequence: TGTGCCAGCAGCCCTCGGACAGGGGTGACAACGTTGAACACTGAAGCTTTCTTT. Amino acids: CASSPRTGVTTLNTEAFF.

The V call is TRBV24-1, the J call TRBJ1-4; 8 nucleotides match TRBD1. CDR1 is KGHDR, CDR2 SFDVKD, per germline. The CDR3 spans 15 residues. V was pared by 4 bases and J by 4 bases, with 4 bases of the junction left unmatched. CDR3 amino acids: CATSDSGGLNEKLFF. CDR3 nucleotides: TGTGCCACCAGTGACTCAGGGGGCCTTAATGAAAAACTGTTTTTT.

V is TRBV5-6 and J is TRBJ1-2; weak D call: TRBD1 (6 bases). V lost 3 bases and J 1 base, leaving 16 bases between the germline ends. The germline CDR1 and CDR2 sequences are SGHDT and YYEEEE. The CDR3 is 16 amino acids. CDR3: CASSSEQGPYNYGYTF. The CDR3 DNA sequence: TGTGCCAGCAGCTCCGAACAGGGACCATATAACTATGGCTACACCTTC.